This T cell receptor beta chain was recorded in a study of blood T cells in healthy people across ages. With regard to this clonotype: No antigen is known for it. The CDR3 carries no conserved terminal phenylalanine or tryptophan, so it likely arises from a read error.

Germline values: CDR1 SGHAT, CDR2 FQNNGV. The CDR3 has 15 amino acids. V was shortened by 0 bases and J by 3 bases, with 10 bases between the two germline ends. The study, taken as a whole, reports: TCR beta diversity per million T cells fell roughly linearly with age.

Through a sample-barcoded 5' primer and a J-beta primer mix, a second PCR was run for about 6 to 12 cycles. Using its own MiXCR run on the 5' RACE reads, TCRdb lists one record per CDR3 protein. The sample consists of hundreds of thousands of distinct CDR3 sequences, roughly half of them appearing once. This sequence was found in a man in his fifties or sixties in good health. The chain employs TRBV11-2 and TRBJ2-3, with a possible D match to TRBD1 (5 bases). Sequencing was carried out using blood. CDR3 sequence reads: CASSLDRSGTDTQYS. The CDR3, as DNA: TGTGCCAGCAGCTTAGATCGGTCAGGGACAGATACGCAGTATTCT.